The 20 T cell receptor beta chains below come from one sample, sequenced in a study of blood T cells in healthy people across ages. It was with a sample-barcoded 5' primer and a J-beta primer mix that a second PCR of roughly 7 to 12 cycles was run. TCRdb ran MiXCR on the 5' RACE reads and lists one entry per CDR3 protein. The data contain about a million distinct CDR3 sequences, roughly 51% of them singletons. Sequencing was performed on blood. These receptors all come from a woman aged 60-75 years in good health.

The V call is TRBV5-6, the J call TRBJ2-7, with a weak D call TRBD2 (6 bases). With the DNA end fitting TRBJ2-1 better, the J assignment may be wrong. Looked up from germline, CDR1 is SGHDT and CDR2 is YYEEEE. The CDR3 covers 13 residues. The CDR3 DNA follows: TGTGCCAGCAGCCCGATCGGGGGAAATGAGCAGTTCTTC. This codes for CASSPIGGNEQFF.

This chain's CDR3 is CASTLPGLAGDNEQFF. The CDR3 DNA reads as TGTGCCAGCACACTGCCCGGACTAGCGGGAGACAATGAGCAGTTCTTC. This chain joins TRBV28 and TRBJ2-1; TRBD2 matches at 13 bases. The V and J ends lost 7 bases and 5 bases, in that order; junction bases with no gene match: 8. The germline CDR1 and CDR2 sequences are MDHEN and SYDVKM. This CDR3 comprises 16 residues.

This clonotype appeared a few times. This chain connects TRBV4-1 to TRBJ2-7; TRBD2 aligns across 8 bases. The CDR3 runs 15 residues. Germline-derived CDR1 and CDR2 are MGHRA and YSYEKL. V trimming: 2 bases; J trimming: 3 bases; junction bases outside the gene matches: 6. CDR3 amino acids: CASSQSTGLGYEQYF. The DNA for the CDR3 is TGCGCCAGCAGCCAAAGTACGGGACTAGGCTACGAGCAGTACTTC.

J is TRBJ2-1 and V is TRBV28; D gene unclear. This CDR3 is built from 13 residues. Germline CDR1 MDHEN, CDR2 SYDVKM. V dropped 5 bases and J dropped 9 bases, with 14 bases sitting between them. This CDR3 is CASSAPQVGEQFF. The CDR3 DNA is TGTGCCAGCAGTGCTCCTCAAGTGGGTGAGCAGTTCTTC.

This chain connects TRBV29-1 to TRBJ2-5, with D perhaps being TRBD1 or TRBD2 (6 bases each). Looked up from germline, CDR1 is SQVTM and CDR2 is ANQGSEA. The V and J ends lost 5 bases and 9 bases respectively, with 13 bases between them. This CDR3 spans 11 amino acids. Here the CDR3 reads CSVYEGEAQYF. For the CDR3, the DNA is TGCAGCGTTTACGAGGGGGAGGCCCAGTACTTC.

The CDR3 DNA reads TGTGCCCCAAGAAAGGGACTGGGACTAGCCCGGTTTTACACAGATACGCAGTATTTT. This codes for CAPRKGLGLARFYTDTQYF. The gene calls are TRBV28 and TRBJ2-3; 9 bases are a match to TRBD2. V was clipped by 11 bases and J by 2 bases; unmatched bases: 23. Germline V gene data show CDR1 as MDHEN and CDR2 as SYDVKM. This CDR3 is 19 amino acids long. Together with reference TRBV28 and TRBJ2-3, the CDR3 gives the full variable domain: DVKVTQSSRYLVKRTGEKVFLECVQDMDHENMFWYRQDPGLGLRLIYFSYDVKMKEKGDIPEGYSVSREKKERFSLILESASTNQTSMYLCAPRKGLGLARFYTDTQYFGPGTRLTVL.

The chain recombines TRBV5-8 with TRBJ2-3; TRBD1 matches at 7 bases. V lost 2 bases to trimming and J lost 2 bases; unmatched junction nucleotides: 11. This CDR3 is built from 17 residues. CDR1 and CDR2 (germline): SGHTS, YDEGEE. CDR3 DNA: TGTGCCAGCAGCTTCCCAACAGGGGTGCGGGTCACAGATACGCAGTATTTT. It encodes CASSFPTGVRVTDTQYF.

V is TRBV7-2 and J is TRBJ2-7; D is undetermined. The end of the DNA fits TRBJ2-4 better, so the J call may be wrong. Germline CDR1 is SGHTA and CDR2 is FQGNSA. CDR3 length: 19 residues. CDR3 loop: CASSLAGGGRFPGKNIQYF. The CDR3 bases are TGTGCCAGCAGCTTAGCTGGTGGTGGACGATTCCCGGGCAAAAACATTCAGTACTTC.

This clonotype was counted a few times. This chain uses TRBV15 with TRBJ1-4, with TRBD1 as a possible D gene (6 bases). This CDR3 has 14 residues. The germline gives CDR1 LNHNV, CDR2 YYDKDF (reference sequence). With 0 bases removed from V and 8 bases from J, the gap between germline ends came to 10 bases. The CDR3 coding sequence is TGTGCCACCAGCAGAGACAGGGGCAAAGAAAAACTGTTTTTT. It specifies CATSRDRGKEKLFF.

The chain recombines TRBV20-1 with TRBJ2-3; 10 bases fit TRBD2. The CDR3 length is 16 residues. J was trimmed by 5 bases and V by 0 bases; bases with no gene match: 8. Looked up from germline, CDR1 is DFQATT and CDR2 is SNEGSKA (reference sequence). CDR3 DNA: TGCAGTGCTAGAGATCTTCTAGCGGGAGAAGAAGATACGCAGTATTTT. Its translation: CSARDLLAGEEDTQYF.

The CDR3 reads CAISITGGASYEQYF. In nucleotides, the CDR3 is TGTGCCATCAGTATTACAGGGGGCGCCTCCTACGAGCAGTACTTC. This sequence joins TRBV10-3 and TRBJ2-7; 9 bases agree with TRBD1. V was pared by 5 bases and J by 0 bases, with 5 bases of the junction left unmatched. The CDR3 runs 15 residues. CDR1 is ENHRY, CDR2 SYGVKD, per germline.

The rearrangement links TRBV7-2 to TRBJ2-1; 9 nucleotides line up with TRBD2. The CDR3 is made up of 16 amino acids. The trim removed 0 bases at V and 2 bases at J, leaving 2 bases unmatched. CDR1 and CDR2 (germline): SGHTA, FQGNSA. Here the CDR3 DNA reads TGTGCCAGCAGCTTAGCGGCTAGCGGGACCTACAATGAGCAGTTCTTC. As protein: CASSLAASGTYNEQFF.

J is TRBJ2-3 and V is TRBV3-1; the match to TRBD2 covers 11 bases. V shed 0 bases and J 3 bases; nucleotides not matched to a gene: 2. The length of the CDR3 is 16 residues. Germline CDR1 is LGHDT and CDR2 is YNNKEL (reference sequence). In nucleotides, the CDR3 is TGTGCCAGCAGCCAAGATACTAGCGGGAGTACAGATACGCAGTATTTT. Residues: CASSQDTSGSTDTQYF.

A few counts support this clonotype. This chain joins TRBV7-2 and TRBJ2-7; maybe TRBD1 (5 bases). V was trimmed by 1 base and J by 6 bases, leaving 16 bases between them. Germline lookup yields CDR1 SGHTA and CDR2 FQGNSA. The CDR3 runs to 15 residues. CDR3 coding DNA: TGTGCCAGCAGCTTAGGAGGTCAAACAGGAATCGAGCAGTACTTC. It codes for CASSLGGQTGIEQYF.

The chain couples TRBV28 to TRBJ2-3; TRBD1 agrees at 7 bases. CDR3 length: 15 residues. Trimming cost V 6 bases and J 2 bases; bases outside gene matches: 8. Germline values: CDR1 MDHEN, CDR2 SYDVKM. CDR3 coding DNA: TGTGCCAGCAGCAAAGACAGGGCCCACACAGATACGCAGTATTTT. Translating gives CASSKDRAHTDTQYF. Based on the CDR3 plus reference TRBV28 and TRBJ2-3, the full variable domain is DVKVTQSSRYLVKRTGEKVFLECVQDMDHENMFWYRQDPGLGLRLIYFSYDVKMKEKGDIPEGYSVSREKKERFSLILESASTNQTSMYLCASSKDRAHTDTQYFGPGTRLTVL.

This clonotype was seen ten or more times. V and J are TRBV29-1 and TRBJ1-1; no definite D call. Germline V gives CDR1 SQVTM, CDR2 ANQGSEA. The CDR3 runs to 13 residues. Deletions cut 4 bases from V and 5 bases from J, with 14 bases between. The CDR3 is CSVALGRRTEAFF. The CDR3 region has the DNA TGCAGCGTTGCCCTGGGCAGGAGGACTGAAGCTTTCTTT.

The chain uses TRBV5-5 and TRBJ2-1; 16 bases map to TRBD2. The CDR3 extends over 17 amino acids. Unmatched junction bases numbered 8, after V lost 3 bases and J lost 8 bases. Germline CDR1 is SGHKS and CDR2 is YYEKEE (reference sequence). The CDR3 region is CASSSGLAGGLSYEQFF. In DNA form, the CDR3 reads TGTGCCAGCAGCTCGGGACTAGCGGGAGGGTTGTCGTATGAGCAGTTCTTC.

Concerning this clonotype itself: Relative to the germline gene, one junction end is altered; a read error may explain this. The chain carries TRBV4-1 and TRBJ2-1; 7 bases map to TRBD2. The CDR3 sequence is 18 residues long. Germline V gene data show CDR1 as MGHRA and CDR2 as YSYEKL. The CDR3, as DNA: TGCGCCAGCAGCCACACCGAAAGTAGGAGCGGGACCTACAATGAGCAGTACTTT. Amino acids: CASSHTESRSGTYNEQYF.

V is TRBV4-1 and J is TRBJ2-3; D is undetermined. This CDR3 is 13 amino acids long. V lost 0 bases, J lost 6 bases, and 7 bases lay in between. Germline V lookup: CDR1 MGHRA, CDR2 YSYEKL. The CDR3 loop is CASSQEASDTQYF. DNA for the CDR3: TGCGCCAGCAGCCAAGAAGCAAGCGATACGCAGTATTTT.

The chain has TRBV28 and TRBJ2-7; 9 bases agree with TRBD2. CDR3 length: 16 residues. Looked up from germline, CDR1 is MDHEN and CDR2 is SYDVKM. Trimming took 5 bases from V and 0 from J; bases not matched to a gene: 8. This CDR3 reads CASSSPSGKTSYEQYF. Here the CDR3 DNA reads TGTGCCAGCAGTAGCCCTAGCGGGAAGACCTCCTACGAGCAGTACTTC.